A single sample gave rise to the 17 T cell receptor beta chains below, sequenced in a study of shared clonotypes between healthy human individuals. Repertoires were generated with immunoSEQ multiplex PCR, while TCRdb's copy carries only in-frame clones and drops some. Of hundreds of thousands of clones in the sample, about 95% are singletons; the top ten hold over 0.09%. CD8 cells classed as naive were CD45RO-negative and positively selected for CCR7, excluding terminally differentiated effector memory CD45RA+ cells. Material for sequencing was naive CD8+ T cells sorted from blood. The receptors were sampled from a woman in her 30s in good health.

This chain connects TRBV11-2 to TRBJ1-2; D not resolved. The CDR3 is 14 residues long. Deletions cut 5 bases from V and 1 base from J, with 11 bases between. Germline V CDR1 and CDR2: SGHAT, FQNNGV. The CDR3 nucleotides read TGTGCCAGCAGCCCGCCCGGGAATAACTATGGCTACACCTTC. Protein product: CASSPPGNNYGYTF.

This chain links TRBV29-1 with TRBJ2-1, with 8 bases identical to TRBD2. CDR1 and CDR2 (germline): SQVTM, ANQGSEA. The CDR3 has 17 residues. With 4 bases clipped from V and 3 bases from J, the junction kept 14 bases outside the gene matches. The CDR3 nucleotides are TGCAGCGTTGTAGGGGCCTCGCGCGGGAGGCACTACAATGAGCAGTTCTTC. It yields the protein CSVVGASRGRHYNEQFF.

The chain recombines TRBV7-6 with TRBJ2-7; D uncertain. The CDR3 length is 12 residues. Germline CDR1 SGHVS, CDR2 FNYEAQ. The V gene lost 1 base and the J gene lost 1 base, with 2 bases spanning the gap. The CDR3 region is CASSLESYEQYF. The CDR3 DNA reads as TGTGCCAGCAGCTTAGAGTCCTACGAGCAGTACTTC. Filled out from reference TRBV7-6 and TRBJ2-7, the complete variable domain reads GAGVSQSPRYKVTKRGQDVALRCDPISGHVSLYWYRQALGQGPEFLTYFNYEAQQDKSGLPNDRFSAERPEGSISTLTIQRTEQRDSAMYRCASSLESYEQYFGPGTRLTVT.

The rearrangement uses TRBV10-3 and TRBJ1-1; D is undetermined. CDR3 length equals 12 residues. The germline V and J ends were trimmed by 9 bases and 0 bases, with 8 bases remaining between them. Germline CDR1 is ENHRY and CDR2 is SYGVKD. CDR3 sequence: CAIGPMNTEAFF. CDR3 in DNA: TGTGCCATAGGGCCGATGAACACTGAAGCTTTCTTT.

The chain uses TRBV5-1 and TRBJ1-1; 7 bases fit TRBD1. Germline V gene data show CDR1 as SGHRS and CDR2 as YFSETQ. The length of the CDR3 is 13 residues. Unmatched junction bases numbered 3, after V lost 2 bases and J lost 5 bases. The CDR3 DNA follows: TGCGCCAGCAGCTTCCAACAGGGGACTGAAGCTTTCTTT. It yields the protein CASSFQQGTEAFF.

The chain employs TRBV7-6 and TRBJ2-7; D call uncertain. V was trimmed by 4 bases and J by 2 bases, leaving 6 bases between them. The CDR3 consists of 12 residues. CDR1 is SGHVS, CDR2 FNYEAQ, per germline. The CDR3 is CASSYTAYEQYF. The CDR3 DNA follows: TGTGCCAGCAGCTATACAGCCTACGAGCAGTACTTC.

V and J are TRBV19 and TRBJ2-7; D gene ambiguous. The length of the CDR3 is 15 residues. Between the trimmed V and J ends, which lost 5 bases and 2 bases, there was a span of 16 bases. Germline V gene lookup returns CDR1 LNHDA and CDR2 SQIVND (reference sequence). CDR3 loop: CASSPGARRAYEQYF. CDR3 DNA: TGTGCCAGTAGTCCCGGAGCGAGAAGGGCCTACGAGCAGTACTTC.

This rearrangement joins TRBV5-4 to TRBJ2-7; 8 bases fit TRBD1. The CDR3 totals 12 residues. V shed 2 bases and J 12 bases; nucleotides not matched to a gene: 7. Germline-derived CDR1 and CDR2 are SGHNT and YYREEE (reference sequence). CDR3 nucleotides: TGTGCCAGCAGCTTTCCTGGGACAGGAAGGTACTTC. Amino acids: CASSFPGTGRYF.

The genes are TRBV9 and TRBJ2-1; TRBD2 matches at 9 bases. Losses at the gene ends were 6 bases for V and 8 bases for J; bases not matched to a gene: 6. CDR3 length: 13 amino acids. CDR1 and CDR2 from the germline V gene are SGDLS and YYNGEE. For the CDR3, the DNA is TGTGCCAGCAATAGCGGGAGTGGAGATGAGCAGTTCTTC. Translating it yields CASNSGSGDEQFF.

The V gene is TRBV10-1, the J gene TRBJ2-5; D gene uncertain. The CDR3 totals 13 residues. Between the trimmed V and J ends, which lost 3 bases and 5 bases, there was a span of 10 bases. Germline-derived CDR1 and CDR2 are WNHNN and SYGVQD (reference sequence). CDR3 nucleotides: TGCGCCAGCAGTGATAGCCTATCGGAGACCCAGTACTTC. This encodes CASSDSLSETQYF.

The rearrangement links TRBV28 to TRBJ1-5, with no clear D. From germline, CDR1 is MDHEN and CDR2 SYDVKM. The V gene lost 5 bases and the J gene lost 3 bases, with 26 bases spanning the gap. The CDR3 runs to 19 residues. The CDR3 region has the DNA TGTGCCAGCAGTAAATTGCCAGGAACTTTGACCCACCACAATCAGCCCCAGCATTTT. Its translation is CASSKLPGTLTHHNQPQHF.

This chain connects TRBV4-2 to TRBJ1-4; D gene uncertain. Germline CDR1 LGHNA, CDR2 YNFKEQ. V was cut by 1 base and J by 3 bases, with 9 bases left in between. This CDR3 contains 15 residues. CDR3 region: CASSQGAASNEKLFF. CDR3 in DNA: TGTGCCAGCAGCCAAGGGGCGGCGTCTAATGAAAAACTGTTTTTT.

CDR3 loop: CASSLSQGARETQYF. In nucleotides, the CDR3 is TGTGCCAGCAGCTTATCGCAGGGGGCTAGGGAGACCCAGTACTTC. V gene TRBV7-9 combines with J gene TRBJ2-5, with TRBD1 identical over 8 bases. Germline V CDR1 and CDR2: SEHNR, FQNEAQ (reference sequence). The CDR3 is made up of 15 amino acids. After removal of 2 bases from V and 5 bases from J, the junction contained 7 bases not matched to a gene.

This sequence joins TRBV27 and TRBJ1-2; 7 bases map to TRBD1. Germline V CDR1 and CDR2: MNHEY, SMNVEV (reference sequence). V shed 10 bases and J 7 bases; nucleotides not matched to a gene: 15. The CDR3 has 14 residues. CDR3 DNA: TGTGCCACCGCGACATTGACAGGGTCGGTTGGCTACACCTTC. As protein: CATATLTGSVGYTF.

This clone was recorded only once. The chain couples TRBV27 to TRBJ2-1, with unresolved D. V lost 3 bases, J lost 10 bases, and 13 bases lay in between. Germline CDR1 is MNHEY and CDR2 is SMNVEV (reference sequence). The CDR3 extends over 13 amino acids. The CDR3 spells CASSLGWNLEQFF. The CDR3 DNA sequence: TGTGCCAGCAGTTTGGGCTGGAACCTCGAGCAGTTCTTC.

The J gene is TRBJ2-1, the V gene TRBV5-6; 12 nucleotides match TRBD2. Germline V gene sequence: CDR1 SGHDT, CDR2 YYEEEE. The CDR3 is 15 amino acids. The V and J ends lost 4 bases and 9 bases, in that order; junction bases with no gene match: 8. The chain's CDR3 is CASSPTSGGMGEQFF. DNA for the CDR3: TGTGCCAGCAGCCCGACTAGCGGGGGCATGGGTGAGCAGTTCTTC. Looking up the rest from reference TRBV5-6 and TRBJ2-1 gives the full variable domain: DAGVTQSPTHLIKTRGQQVTLRCSPKSGHDTVSWYQQALGQGPQFIFQYYEEEERQRGNFPDRFSGHQFPNYSSELNVNALLLGDSALYLCASSPTSGGMGEQFFGPGTRLTVL.

This chain links TRBV6-1 with TRBJ1-1; 8 bases agree with TRBD1. The CDR3 loop spans 13 amino acids. V dropped 7 bases and J dropped 1; count of bases not matched to a gene: 2. Per germline, CDR1 MNHNS and CDR2 SASEGT. CDR3 residues: CASTGQGNTEAFF. The CDR3 DNA is TGTGCCAGCACCGGACAGGGGAACACTGAAGCTTTCTTT.